These 4 T cell receptor beta chains originate from one sample sequenced in a study of blood T cell repertoires in COVID-19. Sequenced by immunoSEQ multiplex PCR; TCRdb stores in-frame clones only, minus some. Of about 140,000 clones listed, 70% to 80% were seen once; the top ten hold 9% to 10%. Sequenced sample: peripheral blood. These receptors were taken from a woman in her forties or fifties with active or convalescent COVID-19.

This clone was picked up a small number of times. This sequence joins TRBV6-2 or TRBV6-3 and TRBJ2-7; 9 bases match TRBD2. In germline, CDR1 is MNHEY, CDR2 SVGEGT. The CDR3 consists of 14 residues. V shed 6 bases, J shed 4 bases, and the junction held 7 bases outside the gene matches. CDR3 sequence reads: CASSLGLAPYEQYF. CDR3 DNA: TGTGCCAGCAGCTTGGGACTAGCTCCGTACGAGCAGTACTTC.

This chain links TRBV9 with TRBJ2-2; D gene unclear. V shed 1 base and J shed 6 bases, with 4 bases lying between them. The CDR3 runs to 12 residues. CDR1 is SGDLS and CDR2 is YYNGEE in the germline V gene. CDR3 region: CASSVTAGELFF. The CDR3 nucleotides read TGTGCCAGCAGCGTAACGGCCGGGGAGCTGTTTTTT.

The V gene is TRBV29-1, the J gene TRBJ1-1; D is uncertain. The V and J ends lost 4 bases and 5 bases respectively, with 20 bases between them. Germline CDR1 SQVTM, CDR2 ANQGSEA. The CDR3 contains 15 residues. The CDR3 region is CSVGLTAGSMTEAFF. The CDR3, as DNA: TGCAGCGTTGGCCTCACAGCGGGGTCAATGACTGAAGCTTTCTTT.

The chain joins TRBV24-1 to TRBJ2-1, with D possibly being TRBD2 (5 bases). V was shortened by 7 bases and J by 1 base, with 16 bases between the two germline ends. The CDR3 extends over 16 amino acids. Germline V lookup: CDR1 KGHDR, CDR2 SFDVKD. CDR3 loop: CATSAIDGVSYNEQFF. The CDR3 DNA sequence: TGTGCCACCAGCGCTATAGACGGGGTTTCCTACAATGAGCAGTTCTTC.